A single sample is the source of the 9 T cell receptor beta chains below, sequenced in a study of technical replicates of blood from several donors. Here immunoSEQ multiplex PCR was the method, and the copy in TCRdb shows in-frame clones only, minus some. The table shows some 96,000 clones, with approximately 94% occurring only once. The sample consisted of T cells isolated from PBMCs. The receptors were gathered from a human donor in good health.

The V and J genes are TRBV6-6 and TRBJ2-2; 8 nucleotides agree with TRBD2. The CDR3 runs 16 residues. Losses at the gene ends were 0 bases for V and 5 bases for J; bases not matched to a gene: 5. Germline loops: CDR1 MNHNY, CDR2 SVGAGI (reference sequence). The CDR3 is CASSYSVLAGTGELFF. CDR3 coding DNA: TGTGCCAGCAGTTACTCGGTGTTAGCGGGAACCGGGGAGCTGTTTTTT.

The V and J genes are TRBV5-1 and TRBJ2-3, with 7 nucleotides matching TRBD2. This CDR3 has 13 residues. Germline trimming cut 7 bases from V and 1 base from J; bases unmatched to any gene: 3. Germline assignment: CDR1 SGHRS and CDR2 YFSETQ. Written as DNA, the CDR3 is TGCGCCAGCGGGGGGGTGGGCACAGATACGCAGTATTTT. Amino acids: CASGGVGTDTQYF.

V is TRBV5-1 and J is TRBJ1-2; 9 bases are shared with TRBD1. This CDR3 spans 17 amino acids. V gave up 3 bases and J gave up 2 bases; unmatched junction bases: 11. Germline assignment: CDR1 SGHRS and CDR2 YFSETQ. The CDR3 sequence: CASSSGTGRTANYGYTF. The CDR3, as DNA: TGCGCCAGCAGCTCAGGGACAGGGAGGACTGCCAACTATGGCTACACCTTC.

This chain uses TRBV4-1 with TRBJ2-3; tentatively, D is TRBD1 (6 bases). Trimming cost V 2 bases and J 3 bases, with 18 bases left between them. This CDR3 is 17 amino acids long. CDR1 and CDR2 from the germline V gene are MGHRA and YSYEKL. CDR3 in DNA: TGCGCCAGCAGCCAACAATCTACAGGGCTACTAACAGATACGCAGTATTTT. Residues: CASSQQSTGLLTDTQYF.

This chain joins TRBV19 and TRBJ2-3; TRBD2 aligns across 11 bases. J gave up 8 bases and V 6 bases, and 16 bases lay outside the gene matches. CDR1 and CDR2 from the germline V gene are LNHDA and SQIVND (reference sequence). The CDR3 length is 17 residues. The CDR3 DNA reads as TGTGCCAGTAGGGTTGGGACTAGCGGCCCCGAAGGGGCTACGCAGTATTTT. Protein sequence: CASRVGTSGPEGATQYF.

V usage is TRBV28 and J usage is TRBJ1-1; D is unresolved. This CDR3 spans 13 amino acids. Germline V CDR1 and CDR2: MDHEN, SYDVKM. Trimming took 2 bases from V and 10 from J, leaving 14 bases between them. CDR3 protein: CASSLEQVRLAFF. The CDR3 bases are TGTGCCAGCAGTTTAGAGCAGGTTCGGTTAGCTTTCTTT.

The chain is built from TRBV14 and TRBJ2-3; possible D gene TRBD2, 6 bases. The germline V and J ends were trimmed by 5 bases and 5 bases, with 20 bases remaining between them. The germline gives CDR1 SGHDN, CDR2 FVKESK. This CDR3 spans 16 amino acids. CDR3 in amino acids: CASSSTGVISEDTQYF. CDR3 bases: TGTGCCAGCAGCTCCACGGGGGTCATCTCGGAAGATACGCAGTATTTT.

This clone was found once. The chain carries TRBV6-1 and TRBJ2-5, with D tentatively TRBD1 (6 bases). Deletions cut 6 bases from V and 2 bases from J, with 13 bases between. CDR1 is MNHNS and CDR2 is SASEGT in the germline V gene. This CDR3 region has 14 residues. The CDR3 region is CASRKPGQQETQYF. DNA for the CDR3: TGTGCCAGCAGGAAGCCAGGACAGCAAGAGACCCAGTACTTC.

The gene calls are TRBV7-8 and TRBJ2-7; 8 nucleotides match TRBD2. V lost 1 base and J lost 5; bases outside the gene matches: 10. CDR3 size: 16 residues. Looked up from germline, CDR1 is SGHVS and CDR2 is FQNEAQ. CDR3 DNA: TGTGCCAGCAGCTTAGAGGAGGGACTAGTCTCACACGAGCAGTACTTC. Amino acid sequence: CASSLEEGLVSHEQYF.